The present T cell receptor beta chain was sequenced within a study of T cell repertoires in cytomegalovirus infection. Ten or more counts support this clonotype. The antigen remains unidentified. From the reads, TCRdb called clonotypes with MiXCR, one entry per CDR3 protein. Of about 830,000 distinct CDR3 sequences in the sample, roughly 33% are singletons; the top ten hold around 12%. Study findings and constraints: Carriers of CMV and the relevant HLA type were discriminated by public TCR beta frequency.

Germline CDR1 SGHVS, CDR2 FNYEAQ. V lost 5 bases and J lost 1; bases outside the gene matches: 8. CDR3 length equals 16 residues. The chain uses TRBV7-6 and TRBJ2-3, with 8 bases identical to TRBD1. This TCR came from a human donor in good health (CMV status not recorded). Some clones in this sample may be carry-over from other donors' samples. Sequenced material: cultured CD8+ T cells from PBMCs, taken from culture after CMV antigen stimulation. This chain's CDR3 is CASSPRDRSGTDTQYF. The DNA for the CDR3 is TGTGCCAGCAGCCCCCGGGACAGGTCTGGCACAGATACGCAGTATTTT.